The 17 T cell receptor beta chains presented below share a single source sample, sequenced in a study of blood T cell repertoires in COVID-19. TCRdb keeps only in-frame clones here, not all; method: immunoSEQ multiplex PCR. Of about 120,000 clones listed, roughly 80% are singletons. Material: peripheral blood. The receptors shown here come from a human donor in a cohort sampled during active COVID-19.

The chain uses TRBV14 and TRBJ2-7, with 9 bases identical to TRBD1. Germline assignment: CDR1 SGHDN and CDR2 FVKESK. Losses at the gene ends were 1 base for V and 1 base for J; bases not matched to a gene: 2. The CDR3 has 15 amino acids. The CDR3 reads CASSQVQGASYEQYF. CDR3 sequence (DNA): TGTGCCAGCAGCCAAGTACAGGGGGCATCCTACGAGCAGTACTTC.

The V call is TRBV5-1, the J call TRBJ1-1; D call uncertain. The CDR3 consists of 16 residues. V lost 4 bases, J lost 4 bases, and 20 bases lay in between. Germline V gene lookup returns CDR1 SGHRS and CDR2 YFSETQ. Here the CDR3 DNA reads TGCGCCAGCAGCCCGGCGGTATTGGGAGGTGGCACTGAAGCTTTCTTT. Its translation: CASSPAVLGGGTEAFF.

This clone was counted a few times. The chain employs TRBV19 and TRBJ1-1; TRBD1 agrees at 9 bases. V dropped 5 bases and J dropped 5; count of bases not matched to a gene: 6. The CDR3 loop spans 14 amino acids. Germline CDR1 LNHDA, CDR2 SQIVND (reference sequence). The CDR3 nucleotides are TGTGCCAGTAGTGCACAGGGGGCGCGGACTGAAGCTTTCTTT. As protein: CASSAQGARTEAFF.

The chain couples TRBV7-2 to TRBJ2-5; D may be TRBD2 (6 bases). The ends were cut back, 6 bases at V and 5 bases at J, with 13 bases in the middle. The CDR3 has 13 amino acids. Germline CDR1 and CDR2: SGHTA and FQGNSA. The CDR3 nucleotides are TGTGCCAGCAGTCCAGCACGGGGGGAGACCCAGTACTTC. Protein: CASSPARGETQYF.

V is TRBV5-4 and J is TRBJ1-6, with 7 nucleotides matching TRBD1. The CDR3 has 16 amino acids. V gave up 4 bases and J gave up 7 bases; unmatched junction bases: 11. Germline CDR1 reads SGHNT; CDR2 reads YYREEE (reference sequence). CDR3 region: CASSVPGQPLNSPLHF. The CDR3, as DNA: TGTGCCAGCAGCGTCCCGGGACAGCCGCTAAATTCACCCCTCCACTTT.

The J gene is TRBJ1-5, the V gene TRBV9; perhaps TRBD1 as D (6 bases). V was clipped by 4 bases and J by 2 bases, with 13 bases between them. CDR1 is SGDLS, CDR2 YYNGEE, per germline. The CDR3 contains 15 residues. The CDR3 nucleotides read TGTGCCAGCAGCCCCGGGACACTAGGCAATCAGCCCCAGCATTTT. It is translated as CASSPGTLGNQPQHF.

The CDR3 sequence is CASSLDRDSKQYF. The CDR3 nucleotides are TGTGCCAGCAGCTTAGATCGTGACTCAAAGCAGTACTTC. The chain has TRBV11-3 and TRBJ2-7; D not resolved. The V and J ends lost 0 bases and 8 bases respectively, with 11 bases between them. The germline CDR1 and CDR2 sequences are SGHNT and YENEEA. This CDR3 has 13 residues.

This clone appeared a single time. The chain couples TRBV3-1 (or the pseudogene TRBV3-2) to TRBJ2-5; TRBD2 matches 7 bases. This CDR3 is built from 16 residues. V lost 2 bases, J lost 1 base, and 7 bases stayed unmatched. CDR1 and CDR2 (germline): LGHDT, YNNKEL (reference sequence). The CDR3 loop is CASSQRREGIQETQYF. The DNA for the CDR3 is TGTGCCAGCAGCCAAAGAAGGGAGGGGATCCAAGAGACCCAGTACTTC.

The genes are TRBV18 and TRBJ1-3, with 7 bases fitting TRBD1. Trimming cost V 2 bases and J 0 bases; bases outside gene matches: 10. The CDR3 runs 18 residues. Germline values: CDR1 KGHSH, CDR2 LQKENI. This CDR3 reads CASSPTPGQAHSGNTIYF. CDR3 in DNA: TGTGCCAGCTCACCAACTCCTGGACAGGCCCACTCTGGAAACACCATATATTTT.

This chain links TRBV9 with TRBJ1-5, with TRBD1 as a possible D gene (5 bases). Germline V CDR1 and CDR2: SGDLS, YYNGEE. The length of the CDR3 is 16 residues. Trimming stripped 0 bases from V and 0 bases from J, with 10 bases between. The CDR3 is CASSVGGGDSNQPQHF. CDR3 sequence (DNA): TGTGCCAGCAGCGTAGGTGGAGGGGATAGCAATCAGCCCCAGCATTTT.

This clone was observed a few times. This rearrangement joins TRBV30 to TRBJ2-7, with 11 bases that match TRBD1. Germline assignment: CDR1 GTSNPN and CDR2 SVGIG (reference sequence). This CDR3 region has 13 residues. J was trimmed by 7 bases and V by 5 bases; bases with no gene match: 7. CDR3 nucleotide sequence: TGTGCCTGGGTAGGGACAGGGGGTAAAGAGCAGTACTTC. Its translation is CAWVGTGGKEQYF.

The V and J genes are TRBV3-1 (or the pseudogene TRBV3-2) and TRBJ1-1; 7 nucleotides match TRBD1. The CDR3 runs to 14 residues. Germline V gene data show CDR1 as LGHDT and CDR2 as YNNKEL (reference sequence). V gave up 4 bases and J gave up 11 bases; unmatched junction bases: 13. The CDR3 sequence is CASSPINRQGTAFF. The CDR3, as DNA: TGTGCCAGCAGCCCGATAAACAGACAGGGAACGGCTTTCTTT.

V and J are TRBV7-2 and TRBJ2-7, with D possibly being TRBD2 (5 bases). Germline V CDR1 and CDR2: SGHTA, FQGNSA. There are 13 residues in the CDR3. Trimming pared 5 bases from V and 6 bases from J, leaving 14 bases between. The CDR3 DNA follows: TGTGCCAGCAGCGTATCGGTTCGGGGCGAGCAGTACTTC. This translates into CASSVSVRGEQYF.

The V gene is TRBV7-6, the J gene TRBJ1-6, with 7 bases lining up with TRBD1. CDR1 and CDR2 (germline): SGHVS, FNYEAQ. This CDR3 has 15 residues. V trimming: 2 bases; J trimming: 8 bases; junction bases outside the gene matches: 6. CDR3 coding DNA: TGTGCCAGCAGCTTAAGGAGCCAGGGGGATTCACCCCTCCACTTT. It translates to CASSLRSQGDSPLHF.

This rearrangement joins TRBV5-6 to TRBJ2-5; D gene unclear. Deletions cut 4 bases from V and 5 bases from J, with 15 bases between. In germline, CDR1 is SGHDT, CDR2 YYEEEE. The CDR3 runs to 14 residues. CDR3 protein: CASSRVDNTETQYF. The DNA for the CDR3 is TGTGCCAGCAGCCGGGTCGATAACACGGAGACCCAGTACTTC.

This chain joins TRBV6-6 and TRBJ1-6; 9 nucleotides agree with TRBD1. Looked up from germline, CDR1 is MNHNY and CDR2 is SVGAGI (reference sequence). V lost 4 bases to trimming and J lost 10 bases; unmatched junction nucleotides: 8. CDR3 length: 15 amino acids. CDR3 amino acids: CASSFRDRVGSPLHF. For the CDR3, the DNA is TGTGCCAGCAGTTTCCGGGACAGGGTTGGGTCACCCCTCCACTTT.

The chain carries TRBV28 and TRBJ1-2, with D uncertain. Germline CDR1 reads MDHEN; CDR2 reads SYDVKM. The CDR3 spans 12 residues. Trimming removed 3 bases from V and 7 bases from J, with 9 bases in between. The CDR3, as DNA: TGTGCCAGCAGTTTGGCCGCTCTTGGCTACACCTTC. This encodes CASSLAALGYTF.